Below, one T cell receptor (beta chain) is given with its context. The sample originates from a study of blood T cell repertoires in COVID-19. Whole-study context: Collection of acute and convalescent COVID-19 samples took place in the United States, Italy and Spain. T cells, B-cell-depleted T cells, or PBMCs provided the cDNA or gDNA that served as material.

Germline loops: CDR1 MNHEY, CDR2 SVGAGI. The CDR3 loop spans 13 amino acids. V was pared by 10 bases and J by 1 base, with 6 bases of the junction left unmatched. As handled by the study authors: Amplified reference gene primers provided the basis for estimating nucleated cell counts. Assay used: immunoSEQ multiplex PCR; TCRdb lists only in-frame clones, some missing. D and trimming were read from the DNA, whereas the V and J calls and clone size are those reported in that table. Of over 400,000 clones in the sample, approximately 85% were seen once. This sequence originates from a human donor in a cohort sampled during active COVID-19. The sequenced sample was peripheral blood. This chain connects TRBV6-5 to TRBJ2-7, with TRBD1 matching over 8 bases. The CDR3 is CATRTGYSYEQYF. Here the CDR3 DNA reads TGTGCCACCAGGACAGGGTATTCCTACGAGCAGTACTTC.